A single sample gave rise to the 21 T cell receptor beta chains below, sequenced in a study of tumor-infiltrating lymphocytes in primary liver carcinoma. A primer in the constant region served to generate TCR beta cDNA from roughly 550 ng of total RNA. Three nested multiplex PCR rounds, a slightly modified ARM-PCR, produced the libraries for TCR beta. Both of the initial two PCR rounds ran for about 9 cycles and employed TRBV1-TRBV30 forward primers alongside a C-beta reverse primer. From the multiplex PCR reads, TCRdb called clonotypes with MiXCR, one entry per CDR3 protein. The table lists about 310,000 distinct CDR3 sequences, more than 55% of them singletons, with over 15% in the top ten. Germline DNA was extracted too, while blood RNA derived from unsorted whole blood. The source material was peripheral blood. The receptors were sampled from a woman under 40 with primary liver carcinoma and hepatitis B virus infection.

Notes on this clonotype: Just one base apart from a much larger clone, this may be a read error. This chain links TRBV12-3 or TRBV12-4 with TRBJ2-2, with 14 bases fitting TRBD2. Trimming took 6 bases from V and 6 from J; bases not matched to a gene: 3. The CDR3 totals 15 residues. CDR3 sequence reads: CASRWTSGRSGELFF. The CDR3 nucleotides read TGTGCCAGCAGATGGACTAGCGGGAGGTCCGGGGAGCTGTTTTTT.

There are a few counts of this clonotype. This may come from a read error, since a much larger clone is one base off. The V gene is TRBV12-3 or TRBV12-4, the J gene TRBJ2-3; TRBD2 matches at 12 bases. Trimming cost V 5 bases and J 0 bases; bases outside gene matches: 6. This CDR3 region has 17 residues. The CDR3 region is CASSLLAGGRSTDTQYF. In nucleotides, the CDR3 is TGTGCCAGCAGTCTCCTAGCGGGAGGGCGAAGCACAGATACGCAGTATTTT.

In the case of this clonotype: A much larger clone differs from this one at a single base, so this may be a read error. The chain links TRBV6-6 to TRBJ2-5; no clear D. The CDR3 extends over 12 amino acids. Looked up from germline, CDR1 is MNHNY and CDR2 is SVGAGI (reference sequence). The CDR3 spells CAIGFKQETHYF. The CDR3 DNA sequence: TGTGCCATCGGCTTTAAACAAGAGACCCATTACTTC.

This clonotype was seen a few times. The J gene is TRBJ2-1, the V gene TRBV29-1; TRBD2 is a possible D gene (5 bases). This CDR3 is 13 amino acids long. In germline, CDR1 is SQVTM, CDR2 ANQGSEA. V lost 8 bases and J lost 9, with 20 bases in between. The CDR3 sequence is CSSRGSYNVEQFF. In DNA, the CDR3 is TGCAGCTCTCGGGGAAGCTACAATGTTGAGCAGTTCTTC.

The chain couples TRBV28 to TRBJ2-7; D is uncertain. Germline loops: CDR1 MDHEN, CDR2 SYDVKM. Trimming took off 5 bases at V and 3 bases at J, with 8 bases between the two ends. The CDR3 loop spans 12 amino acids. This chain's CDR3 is CASSTTNYEQYF. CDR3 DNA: TGTGCCAGCAGTACGACGAACTACGAGCAGTACTTC.

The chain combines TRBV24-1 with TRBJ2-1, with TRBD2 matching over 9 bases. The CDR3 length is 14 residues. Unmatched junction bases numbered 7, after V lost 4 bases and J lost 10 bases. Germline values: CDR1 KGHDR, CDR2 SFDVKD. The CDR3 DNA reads TGTGCCACCAGTGACTCTAGCGGGAAGTGGGAGCAGTTCTTC. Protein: CATSDSSGKWEQFF.

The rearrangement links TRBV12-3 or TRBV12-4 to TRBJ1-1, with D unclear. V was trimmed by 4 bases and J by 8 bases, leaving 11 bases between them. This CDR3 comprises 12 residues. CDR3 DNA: TGTGCCAGCAGTTCCCGGGATAGGGAAGCTTTCTTT. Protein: CASSSRDREAFF.

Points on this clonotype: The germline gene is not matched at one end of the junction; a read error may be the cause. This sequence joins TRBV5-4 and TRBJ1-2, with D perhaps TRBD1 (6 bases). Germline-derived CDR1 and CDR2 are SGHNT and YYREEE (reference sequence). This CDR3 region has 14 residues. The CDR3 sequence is CGSSLDRINYGYTF. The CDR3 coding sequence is TGTGGCAGCAGCTTGGACAGAATCAACTATGGCTACACCTTC. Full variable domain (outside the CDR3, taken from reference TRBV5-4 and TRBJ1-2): ETGVTQSPTHLIKTRGQQVTLRCSSQSGHNTVSWYQQALGQGPQFIFQYYREEENGRGNFPPRFSGLQFPNYSSELNVNALELDDSALYLCGSSLDRINYGYTFGSGTRLTVV.

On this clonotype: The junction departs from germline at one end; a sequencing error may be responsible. The DNA of the CDR3 is TGCGCCAGCAGCCATCTTCCCCGGGCAAACGGAAATTCACCTCTCCACTTT. Translated: CASSHLPRANGNSPLHF. The chain carries TRBV4-3 and TRBJ1-6; D unclear. The CDR3 sequence is 17 residues long. Germline V gene lookup returns CDR1 LGHNA and CDR2 YSLEER.

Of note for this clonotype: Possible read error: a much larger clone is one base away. The CDR3 is CASDVETQYF. CDR3 nucleotide sequence: TGTGCCAGCGACGTGGAGACCCAGTACTTC. The chain couples TRBV12-3 or TRBV12-4 to TRBJ2-5; D not certain. The length of the CDR3 is 10 residues. Trimming removed 8 bases at V and 5 bases at J, with 6 bases between.

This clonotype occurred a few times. CDR3 DNA sequence: TGTGCCAGCATCATCGATGGAGGGGAGACCCAGTACTTC. It encodes CASIIDGGETQYF. The chain employs TRBV12-3 or TRBV12-4 and TRBJ2-5; a possible D gene is TRBD2 (6 bases). V was trimmed by 7 bases and J by 5 bases, leaving 14 bases between them. The CDR3 sequence is 13 residues long.

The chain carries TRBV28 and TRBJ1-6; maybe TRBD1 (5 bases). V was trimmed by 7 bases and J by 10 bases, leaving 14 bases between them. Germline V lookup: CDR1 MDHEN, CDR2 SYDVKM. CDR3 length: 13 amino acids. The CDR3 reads CASMVGVESPLHF. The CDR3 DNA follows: TGTGCCAGCATGGTAGGGGTGGAATCACCCCTCCACTTT. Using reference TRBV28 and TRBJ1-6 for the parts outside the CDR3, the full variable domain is DVKVTQSSRYLVKRTGEKVFLECVQDMDHENMFWYRQDPGLGLRLIYFSYDVKMKEKGDIPEGYSVSREKKERFSLILESASTNQTSMYLCASMVGVESPLHFGNGTRLTVT.

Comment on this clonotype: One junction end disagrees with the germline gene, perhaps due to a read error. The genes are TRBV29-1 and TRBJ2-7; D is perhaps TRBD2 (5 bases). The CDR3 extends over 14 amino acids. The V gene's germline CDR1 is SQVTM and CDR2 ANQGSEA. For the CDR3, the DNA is TGCAGCGTTGCTCTGACTAATCCAACTTGGGAGCAGTATTTC. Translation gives CSVALTNPTWEQYF.

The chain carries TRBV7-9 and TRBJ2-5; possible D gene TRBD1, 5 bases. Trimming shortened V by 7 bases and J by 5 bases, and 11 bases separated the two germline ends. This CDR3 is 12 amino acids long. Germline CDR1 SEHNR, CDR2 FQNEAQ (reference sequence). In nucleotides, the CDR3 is TGTGCCAGCAATGGGGCGAGCGAGACCCAGTACTTC. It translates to CASNGASETQYF.

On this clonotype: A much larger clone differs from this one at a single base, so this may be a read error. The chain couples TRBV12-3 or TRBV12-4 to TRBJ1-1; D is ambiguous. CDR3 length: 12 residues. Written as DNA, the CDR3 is TGTGCCGGCAGTTTTTTGGGGACTGAAGCTTTCTTT. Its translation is CAGSFLGTEAFF.

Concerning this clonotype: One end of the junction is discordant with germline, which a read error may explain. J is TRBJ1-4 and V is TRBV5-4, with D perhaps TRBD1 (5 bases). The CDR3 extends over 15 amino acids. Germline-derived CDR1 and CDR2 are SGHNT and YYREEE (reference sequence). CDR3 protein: CASSANRGLNENLFF. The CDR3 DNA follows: TGTGCCAGCAGCGCCAATCGGGGCCTTAATGAAAATCTGTTTTTT. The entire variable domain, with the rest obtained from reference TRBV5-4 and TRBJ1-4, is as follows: ETGVTQSPTHLIKTRGQQVTLRCSSQSGHNTVSWYQQALGQGPQFIFQYYREEENGRGNFPPRFSGLQFPNYSSELNVNALELDDSALYLCASSANRGLNENLFFGSGTQLSVL.

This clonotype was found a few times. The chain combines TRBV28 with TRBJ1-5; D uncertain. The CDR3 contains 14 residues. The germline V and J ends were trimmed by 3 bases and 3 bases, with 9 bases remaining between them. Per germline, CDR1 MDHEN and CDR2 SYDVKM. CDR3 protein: CASSFSVYNQPQHF. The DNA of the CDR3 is TGTGCCAGCAGTTTTAGTGTTTACAATCAGCCCCAGCATTTT.

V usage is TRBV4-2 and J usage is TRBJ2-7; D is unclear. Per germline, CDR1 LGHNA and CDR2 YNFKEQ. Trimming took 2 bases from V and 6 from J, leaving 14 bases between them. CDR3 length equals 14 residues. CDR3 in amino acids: CASSQNWGSCEQYF. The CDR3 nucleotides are TGTGCCAGCAGCCAAAATTGGGGAAGCTGCGAGCAGTACTTC.

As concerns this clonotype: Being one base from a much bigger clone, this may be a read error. The CDR3 DNA reads TGTGCCAGCAGTTTATCAGGCGGGTCTGGGGCCAACGTCATGACTTTC. Protein: CASSLSGGSGANVMTF. The chain links TRBV12-3 or TRBV12-4 to TRBJ2-6, with D possibly being TRBD1 or TRBD2 (5 bases each). The CDR3 sequence is 16 residues long.

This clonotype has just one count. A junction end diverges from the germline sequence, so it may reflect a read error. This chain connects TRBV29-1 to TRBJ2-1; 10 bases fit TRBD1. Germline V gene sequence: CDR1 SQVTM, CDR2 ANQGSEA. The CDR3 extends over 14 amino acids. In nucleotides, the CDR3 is TGCAGCGTTCGGGACAGGGGCCAGGAGAATGAGCAGCACTTC. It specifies CSVRDRGQENEQHF.

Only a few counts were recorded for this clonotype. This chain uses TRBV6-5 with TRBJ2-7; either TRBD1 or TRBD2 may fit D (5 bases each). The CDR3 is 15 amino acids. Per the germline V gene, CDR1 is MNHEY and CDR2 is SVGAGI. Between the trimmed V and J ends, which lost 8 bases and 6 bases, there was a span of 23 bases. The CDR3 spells CASLSPGTPRCEQYF. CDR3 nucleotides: TGTGCCAGCCTATCCCCCGGGACGCCTAGATGCGAGCAGTACTTC.